The following is a T cell receptor beta chain sequence with its context. The sample comes from a study of control samples from healthy donors and cancer patients. The V and J ends lost 2 bases and 5 bases respectively, with 7 bases between them. The V gene's germline CDR1 is MNHEY and CDR2 SMNVEV (reference sequence). The CDR3 is 13 amino acids. The repertoire was sequenced with immunoSEQ multiplex PCR; TCRdb's copy has only in-frame clones and lacks some. The repertoire consists of 35,000 to 50,000 clones, with approximately 87% occurring once and the leading ten covering less than 55%. The TCR was taken from a man aged 55 to 70 in good health. V and J are TRBV27 and TRBJ1-5; D unclear. The sequenced sample was blood. The CDR3 protein is CASSLTPDQPQHF. CDR3 DNA sequence: TGTGCCAGCAGTTTAACTCCAGATCAGCCCCAGCATTTT.